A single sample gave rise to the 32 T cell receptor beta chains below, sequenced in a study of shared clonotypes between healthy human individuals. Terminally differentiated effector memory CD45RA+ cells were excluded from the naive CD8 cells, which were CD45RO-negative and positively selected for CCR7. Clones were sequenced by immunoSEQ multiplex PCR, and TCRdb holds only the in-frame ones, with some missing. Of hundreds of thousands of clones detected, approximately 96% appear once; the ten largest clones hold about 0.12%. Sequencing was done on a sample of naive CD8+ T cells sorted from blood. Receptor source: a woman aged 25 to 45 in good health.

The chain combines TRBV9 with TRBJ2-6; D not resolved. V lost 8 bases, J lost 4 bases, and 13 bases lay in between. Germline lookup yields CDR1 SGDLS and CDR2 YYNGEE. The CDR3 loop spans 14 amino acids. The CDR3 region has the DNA TGTGCCAGTGGAGTCCTGGGAGGGGCCAACGTCCTGACTTTC. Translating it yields CASGVLGGANVLTF.

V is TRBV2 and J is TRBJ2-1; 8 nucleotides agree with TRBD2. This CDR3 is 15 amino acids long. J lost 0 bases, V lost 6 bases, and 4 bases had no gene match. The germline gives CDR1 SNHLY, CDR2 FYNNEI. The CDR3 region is CASRLAGSSYNEQFF. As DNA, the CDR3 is TGTGCCAGCAGATTAGCGGGGAGCTCCTACAATGAGCAGTTCTTC. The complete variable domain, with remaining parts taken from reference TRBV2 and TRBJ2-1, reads EPEVTQTPSHQVTQMGQEVILRCVPISNHLYFYWYRQILGQKVEFLVSFYNNEISEKSEIFDDQFSVERPDGSNFTLKIRSTKLEDSAMYFCASRLAGSSYNEQFFGPGTRLTVL.

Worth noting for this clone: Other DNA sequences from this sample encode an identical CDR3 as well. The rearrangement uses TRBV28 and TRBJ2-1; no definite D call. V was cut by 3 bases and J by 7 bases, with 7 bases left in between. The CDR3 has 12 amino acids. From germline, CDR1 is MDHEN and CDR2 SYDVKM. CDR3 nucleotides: TGTGCCAGCAGTTTTTTACGTAATGAGCAGTTCTTC. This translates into CASSFLRNEQFF.

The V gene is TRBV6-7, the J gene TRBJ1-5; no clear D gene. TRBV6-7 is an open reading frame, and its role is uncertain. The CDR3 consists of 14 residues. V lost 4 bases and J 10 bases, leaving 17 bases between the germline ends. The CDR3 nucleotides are TGTGCCAGCAGTTTTCAAGACGAAGAGAGCCCCCAGCATTTT. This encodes CASSFQDEESPQHF.

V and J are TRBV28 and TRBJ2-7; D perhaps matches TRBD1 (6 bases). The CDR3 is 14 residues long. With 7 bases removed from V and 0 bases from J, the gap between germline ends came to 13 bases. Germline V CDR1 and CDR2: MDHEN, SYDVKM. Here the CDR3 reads CASNGQPASYEQYF. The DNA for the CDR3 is TGTGCCAGCAACGGACAGCCGGCCTCCTACGAGCAGTACTTC.

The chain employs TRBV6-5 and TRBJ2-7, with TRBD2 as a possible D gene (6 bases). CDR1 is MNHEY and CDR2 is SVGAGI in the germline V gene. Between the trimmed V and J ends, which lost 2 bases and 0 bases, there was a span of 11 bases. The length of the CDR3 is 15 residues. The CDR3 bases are TGTGCCAGCAGTTACATCGACGGGAGCTCCTACGAGCAGTACTTC. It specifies CASSYIDGSSYEQYF.

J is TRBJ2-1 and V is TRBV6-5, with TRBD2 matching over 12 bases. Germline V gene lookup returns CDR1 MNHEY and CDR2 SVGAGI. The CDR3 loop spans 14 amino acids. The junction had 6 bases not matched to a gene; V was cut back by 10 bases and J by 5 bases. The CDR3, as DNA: TGTGCCACCGCTCTAGCGGGAGGGCACAATGAGCAGTTCTTC. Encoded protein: CATALAGGHNEQFF.

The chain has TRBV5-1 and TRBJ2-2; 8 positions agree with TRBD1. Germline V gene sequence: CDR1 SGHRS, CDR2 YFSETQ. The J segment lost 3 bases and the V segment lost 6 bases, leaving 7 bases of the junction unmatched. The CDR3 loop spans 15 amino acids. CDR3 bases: TGCGCCAGCAACCCAGGGGGCGTTTACACCGGGGAGCTGTTTTTT. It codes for CASNPGGVYTGELFF.

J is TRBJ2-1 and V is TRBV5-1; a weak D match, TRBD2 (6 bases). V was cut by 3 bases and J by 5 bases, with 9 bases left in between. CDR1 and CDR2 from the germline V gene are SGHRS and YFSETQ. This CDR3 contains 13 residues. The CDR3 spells CASSWTGDNEQFF. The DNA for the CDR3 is TGCGCCAGCAGCTGGACGGGAGACAATGAGCAGTTCTTC.

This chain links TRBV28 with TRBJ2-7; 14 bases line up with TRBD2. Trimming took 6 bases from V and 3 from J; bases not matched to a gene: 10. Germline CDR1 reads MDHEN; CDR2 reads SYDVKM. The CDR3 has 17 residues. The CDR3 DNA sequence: TGTGCCAGCAGAACGACTAGCGGGAGGGCTTTCGTCTACGAGCAGTACTTC. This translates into CASRTTSGRAFVYEQYF.

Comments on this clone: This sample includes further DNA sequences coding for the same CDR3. CDR3 region: CASSLVQFSYEQYF. CDR3 nucleotides: TGTGCCAGCAGCTTAGTCCAGTTTTCCTACGAGCAGTACTTC. The V and J genes are TRBV7-6 and TRBJ2-7; D is uncertain. This CDR3 is built from 14 residues. CDR1 is SGHVS, CDR2 FNYEAQ, per germline. Trimming removed 1 base from V and 1 base from J, with 8 bases in between.

The CDR3 DNA is TGTGCCAGCAGCTTGGGGCGTTCCGAGGCCCACGAGCAGTACTTC. This sequence encodes CASSLGRSEAHEQYF. The rearrangement uses TRBV13 and TRBJ2-7; the D gene is possibly TRBD1 (5 bases). V dropped 3 bases and J dropped 5 bases, with 17 bases sitting between them. The V gene's germline CDR1 is PRHDT and CDR2 FYEKMQ (reference sequence). This CDR3 contains 15 residues.

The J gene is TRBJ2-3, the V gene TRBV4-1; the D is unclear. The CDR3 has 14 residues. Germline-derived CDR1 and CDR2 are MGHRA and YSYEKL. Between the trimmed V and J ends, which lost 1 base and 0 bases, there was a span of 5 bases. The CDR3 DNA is TGCGCCAGCAGCCAAGGACCTAGCACAGATACGCAGTATTTT. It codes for CASSQGPSTDTQYF.

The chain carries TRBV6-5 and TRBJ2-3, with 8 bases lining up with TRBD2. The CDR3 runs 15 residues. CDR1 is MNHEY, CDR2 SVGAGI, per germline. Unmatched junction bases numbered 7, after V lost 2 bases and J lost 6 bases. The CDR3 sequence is CASSYQLAGWDTQYF. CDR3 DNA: TGTGCCAGCAGTTACCAGCTAGCGGGTTGGGATACGCAGTATTTT.

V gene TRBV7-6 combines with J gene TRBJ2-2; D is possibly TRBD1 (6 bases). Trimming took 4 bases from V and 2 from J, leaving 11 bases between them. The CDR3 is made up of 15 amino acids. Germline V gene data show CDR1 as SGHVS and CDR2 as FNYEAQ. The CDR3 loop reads CASSYLGQNTGELFF. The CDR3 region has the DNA TGTGCCAGCAGCTACCTGGGACAAAACACCGGGGAGCTGTTTTTT.

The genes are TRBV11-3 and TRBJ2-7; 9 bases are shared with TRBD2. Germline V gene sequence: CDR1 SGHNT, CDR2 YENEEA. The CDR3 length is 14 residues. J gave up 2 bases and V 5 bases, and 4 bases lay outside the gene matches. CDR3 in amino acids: CASSMGLATYEQYF. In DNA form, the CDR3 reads TGTGCCAGCAGCATGGGACTAGCTACCTACGAGCAGTACTTC.

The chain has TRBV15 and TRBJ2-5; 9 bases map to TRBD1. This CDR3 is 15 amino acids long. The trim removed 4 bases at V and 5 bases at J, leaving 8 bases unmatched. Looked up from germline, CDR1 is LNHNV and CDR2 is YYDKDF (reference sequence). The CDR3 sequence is CATSTQTGGSETQYF. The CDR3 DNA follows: TGTGCCACCAGCACACAAACAGGGGGCAGCGAGACCCAGTACTTC.

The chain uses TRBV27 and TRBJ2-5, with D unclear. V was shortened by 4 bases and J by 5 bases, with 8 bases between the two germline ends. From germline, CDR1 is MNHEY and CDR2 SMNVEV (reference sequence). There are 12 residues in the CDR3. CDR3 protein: CASSSPGETQYF. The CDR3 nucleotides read TGTGCCAGCAGTTCCCCCGGGGAGACCCAGTACTTC.

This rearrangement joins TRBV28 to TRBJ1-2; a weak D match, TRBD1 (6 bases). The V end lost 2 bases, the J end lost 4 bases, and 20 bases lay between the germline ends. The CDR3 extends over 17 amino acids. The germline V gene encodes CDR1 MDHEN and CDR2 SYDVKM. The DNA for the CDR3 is TGTGCCAGCAGTTTAGTAGGGGCCGTGAAGGGGGGCTATGGCTACACCTTC. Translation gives CASSLVGAVKGGYGYTF.

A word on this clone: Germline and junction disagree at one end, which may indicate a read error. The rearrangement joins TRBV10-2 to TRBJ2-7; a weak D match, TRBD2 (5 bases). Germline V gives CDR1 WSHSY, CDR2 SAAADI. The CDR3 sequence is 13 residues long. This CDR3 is CASKSRGPEQVNF. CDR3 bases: TGCGCCTCTAAGTCTCGGGGTCCCGAGCAGGTTAACTTC.

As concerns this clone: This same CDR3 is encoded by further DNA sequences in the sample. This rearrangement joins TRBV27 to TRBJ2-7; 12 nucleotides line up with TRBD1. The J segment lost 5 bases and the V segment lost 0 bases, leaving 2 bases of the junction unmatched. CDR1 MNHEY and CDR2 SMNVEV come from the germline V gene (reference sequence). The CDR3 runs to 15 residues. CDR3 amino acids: CASSLSGQGADEQYF. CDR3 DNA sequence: TGTGCCAGCAGTTTATCGGGACAGGGGGCAGACGAGCAGTACTTC.

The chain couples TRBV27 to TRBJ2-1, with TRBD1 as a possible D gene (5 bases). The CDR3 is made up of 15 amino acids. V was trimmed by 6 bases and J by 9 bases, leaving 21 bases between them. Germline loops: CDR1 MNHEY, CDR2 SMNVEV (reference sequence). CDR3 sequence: CASSPQGRRGGEQFF. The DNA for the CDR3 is TGTGCCAGCAGCCCACAAGGGCGTAGGGGCGGTGAGCAGTTCTTC.

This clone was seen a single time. The CDR3 DNA follows: TGTGCCAGCAGCTTAGCGGCGGGAGGGCCTGAGGATACGCAGTATTTT. Translated: CASSLAAGGPEDTQYF. The chain uses TRBV7-9 and TRBJ2-3, with 9 bases aligning to TRBD2. V lost 0 bases to trimming and J lost 6 bases; unmatched junction nucleotides: 7. Germline-derived CDR1 and CDR2 are SEHNR and FQNEAQ (reference sequence). This CDR3 comprises 16 residues.

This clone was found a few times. The CDR3 DNA reads as TGCGCCAGCAGCCCCAACAGGGTTACCATGAACACTGAAGCTTTCTTT. Translation: CASSPNRVTMNTEAFF. This chain connects TRBV4-1 to TRBJ1-1; a weak D match, TRBD1 (6 bases). Trimming left V 4 bases short and J 0 bases short, with 15 bases between. Germline lookup yields CDR1 MGHRA and CDR2 YSYEKL. This CDR3 has 16 residues.

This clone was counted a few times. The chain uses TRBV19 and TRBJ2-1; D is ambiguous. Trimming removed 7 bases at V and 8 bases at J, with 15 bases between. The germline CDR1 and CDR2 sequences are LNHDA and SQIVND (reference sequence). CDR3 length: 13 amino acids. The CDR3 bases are TGTGCCAGTACGAGGACCGCTGGGGATGAGCAGTTCTTC. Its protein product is CASTRTAGDEQFF.

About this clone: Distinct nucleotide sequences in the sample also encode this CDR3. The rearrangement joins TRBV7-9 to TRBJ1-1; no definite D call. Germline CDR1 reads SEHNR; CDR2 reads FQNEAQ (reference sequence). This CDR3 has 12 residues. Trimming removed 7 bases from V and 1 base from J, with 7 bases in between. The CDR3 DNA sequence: TGTGCCAGCACCAGAGGGAACACTGAAGCTTTCTTT. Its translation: CASTRGNTEAFF.

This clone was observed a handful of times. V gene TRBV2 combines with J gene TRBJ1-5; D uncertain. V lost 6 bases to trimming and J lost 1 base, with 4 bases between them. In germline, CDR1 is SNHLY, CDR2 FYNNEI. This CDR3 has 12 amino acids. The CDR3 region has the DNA TGTGCCAGCAGAACCAGCAATCAGCCCCAGCATTTT. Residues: CASRTSNQPQHF.

The DNA for the CDR3 is TGTGCCAGCAGTTCTAACAGTAGAAAACACAATGAGCAGTTCTTC. Translated, it gives CASSSNSRKHNEQFF. The chain carries TRBV6-5 and TRBJ2-1; D is undetermined. Germline CDR1 is MNHEY and CDR2 is SVGAGI. The CDR3 has 15 amino acids. The V end lost 4 bases, the J end lost 5 bases, and 15 bases lay between the germline ends.

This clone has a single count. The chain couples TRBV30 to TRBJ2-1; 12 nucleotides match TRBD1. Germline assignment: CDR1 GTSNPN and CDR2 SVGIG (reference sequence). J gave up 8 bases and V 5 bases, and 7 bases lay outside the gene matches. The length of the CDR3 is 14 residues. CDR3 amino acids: CAWEGDRGLYEQFF. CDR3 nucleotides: TGTGCCTGGGAAGGGGACAGGGGGCTGTATGAGCAGTTCTTC.

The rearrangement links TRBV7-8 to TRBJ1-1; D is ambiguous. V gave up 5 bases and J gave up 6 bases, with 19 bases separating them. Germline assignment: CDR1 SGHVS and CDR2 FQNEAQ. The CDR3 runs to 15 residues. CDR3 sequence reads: CASSTKIGSGSEAFF. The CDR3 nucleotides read TGTGCCAGCAGCACAAAGATTGGTTCGGGCTCTGAAGCTTTCTTT.

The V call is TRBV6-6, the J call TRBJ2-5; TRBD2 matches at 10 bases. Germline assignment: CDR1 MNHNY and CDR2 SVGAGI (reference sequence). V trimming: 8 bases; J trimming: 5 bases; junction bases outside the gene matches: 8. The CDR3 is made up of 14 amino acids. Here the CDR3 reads CASGGTSVWETQYF. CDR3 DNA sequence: TGTGCCAGCGGCGGGACTAGCGTCTGGGAGACCCAGTACTTC.

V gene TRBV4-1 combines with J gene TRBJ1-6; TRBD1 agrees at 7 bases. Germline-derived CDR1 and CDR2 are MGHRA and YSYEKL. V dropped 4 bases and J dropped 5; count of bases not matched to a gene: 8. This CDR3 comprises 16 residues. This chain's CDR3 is CASSLTTGTDNSPLHF. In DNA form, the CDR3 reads TGCGCCAGCAGCCTAACTACCGGGACAGATAATTCACCCCTCCACTTT.